These 11 T cell receptor beta chains share one sample of origin, sequenced in a study of T cell changes during pregnancy in multiple sclerosis. Profiling relied on immunoSEQ multiplex PCR, and the TCRdb table lists in-frame clones only, not all of them. This repertoire shows about 48,000 clones, 94% found once; its top ten account for 0.45% to 0.55%. The sample was CD4+ T cells from peripheral blood mononuclear cells, taken in the first trimester of pregnancy. All receptors derive from a female donor with multiple sclerosis, enrolled in a pregnancy study.

The chain links TRBV14 to TRBJ2-5, with D possibly TRBD1 on 6 matching bases. Germline V gene lookup returns CDR1 SGHDN and CDR2 FVKESK. The CDR3 is 16 amino acids. Trimming stripped 5 bases from V and 1 base from J, with 17 bases between. CDR3 loop: CASSATGPTRQETQYF. DNA of the CDR3: TGTGCCAGCAGCGCGACAGGCCCGACGCGCCAAGAGACCCAGTACTTC.

V is TRBV7-3 and J is TRBJ2-1; 8 bases fit TRBD1. The CDR3 sequence is 15 residues long. Germline loops: CDR1 SGHTA, CDR2 FQGTGA. V dropped 5 bases and J dropped 8; count of bases not matched to a gene: 11. CDR3: CASSMGTGGRDEQFF. DNA of the CDR3: TGTGCCAGCAGCATGGGAACAGGGGGAAGGGATGAGCAGTTCTTC.

The J gene is TRBJ1-2, the V gene TRBV6-5, with 7 bases that match TRBD1. Germline V gene lookup returns CDR1 MNHEY and CDR2 SVGAGI. The CDR3 runs to 13 residues. Trimming took 6 bases from V and 5 from J; bases not matched to a gene: 6. Written as DNA, the CDR3 is TGTGCCAGCAGACCCGGACAGGTTTATGGCTACACCTTC. It is translated as CASRPGQVYGYTF.

This rearrangement joins TRBV5-6 to TRBJ1-1; 7 positions agree with TRBD1. The CDR3 runs to 14 residues. The V gene's germline CDR1 is SGHDT and CDR2 YYEEEE. Trimming at V came to 2 bases and at J to 1 base, leaving 2 bases not matched to a gene. CDR3 DNA sequence: TGTGCCAGCAGCTTTCGGACAGGGAACACTGAAGCTTTCTTT. It is translated as CASSFRTGNTEAFF.

The chain has TRBV9 and TRBJ2-1; 8 bases agree with TRBD2. The CDR3 is 19 amino acids. Germline loops: CDR1 SGDLS, CDR2 YYNGEE. Unmatched junction bases numbered 13, after V lost 2 bases and J lost 0 bases. CDR3 in amino acids: CASSVSRGGLLSSYNEQFF. The DNA for the CDR3 is TGTGCCAGCAGCGTGAGTCGGGGGGGCCTCCTGAGCTCCTACAATGAGCAGTTCTTC.

The chain couples TRBV28 to TRBJ2-1; D remains ambiguous. CDR3 size: 16 residues. The V gene lost 6 bases and the J gene lost 4 bases, with 19 bases spanning the gap. Looked up from germline, CDR1 is MDHEN and CDR2 is SYDVKM. Here the CDR3 reads CASRQRYSNPYNEQFF. The CDR3 nucleotides read TGTGCCAGCAGGCAAAGGTACAGCAACCCTTACAATGAGCAGTTCTTC.

This rearrangement joins TRBV5-1 to TRBJ2-5; 12 nucleotides agree with TRBD2. Germline V gene lookup returns CDR1 SGHRS and CDR2 YFSETQ. The CDR3 totals 16 residues. Trimming cost V 3 bases and J 5 bases; bases outside gene matches: 8. This CDR3 is CASSSNGLAGRETQYF. Here the CDR3 DNA reads TGCGCCAGCAGCTCAAATGGACTAGCGGGGAGGGAGACCCAGTACTTC.

The J gene is TRBJ2-5, the V gene TRBV5-6, with D possibly being TRBD1 (5 bases). The CDR3 runs 13 residues. Trimming took off 2 bases at V and 5 bases at J, with 10 bases between the two ends. Germline V gene data show CDR1 as SGHDT and CDR2 as YYEEEE. The DNA of the CDR3 is TGTGCCAGCAGCTTTGATAGGGGCGAGACCCAGTACTTC. This translates into CASSFDRGETQYF. The whole variable domain, filled in from reference TRBV5-6 and TRBJ2-5, reads DAGVTQSPTHLIKTRGQQVTLRCSPKSGHDTVSWYQQALGQGPQFIFQYYEEEERQRGNFPDRFSGHQFPNYSSELNVNALLLGDSALYLCASSFDRGETQYFGPGTRLLVL.

The chain combines TRBV7-9 with TRBJ1-1; TRBD1 is a possible D gene (5 bases). CDR1 SEHNR and CDR2 FQNEAQ come from the germline V gene (reference sequence). This CDR3 region has 13 residues. With 5 bases removed from V and 1 base from J, the gap between germline ends came to 8 bases. The CDR3 coding sequence is TGTGCCAGCAGCATGACAGAGAACACTGAAGCTTTCTTT. Translating it yields CASSMTENTEAFF.

The J gene is TRBJ1-3, the V gene TRBV7-2; maybe TRBD1 (5 bases). Trimming took 1 base from V and 9 from J, leaving 13 bases between them. Germline values: CDR1 SGHTA, CDR2 FQGNSA. This CDR3 spans 14 amino acids. The CDR3: CASSLENRPSTIYF. The DNA for the CDR3 is TGTGCCAGCAGCTTAGAGAACAGGCCTTCCACCATATATTTT.

This chain uses TRBV5-4 with TRBJ1-2; 7 bases match TRBD1. Germline V CDR1 and CDR2: SGHNT, YYREEE (reference sequence). V lost 3 bases, J lost 7 bases, and 6 bases stayed unmatched. The CDR3 sequence is 13 residues long. CDR3 residues: CASSSTGARGYTF. The CDR3 nucleotides are TGTGCCAGCAGCTCAACAGGGGCTCGTGGCTACACCTTC.